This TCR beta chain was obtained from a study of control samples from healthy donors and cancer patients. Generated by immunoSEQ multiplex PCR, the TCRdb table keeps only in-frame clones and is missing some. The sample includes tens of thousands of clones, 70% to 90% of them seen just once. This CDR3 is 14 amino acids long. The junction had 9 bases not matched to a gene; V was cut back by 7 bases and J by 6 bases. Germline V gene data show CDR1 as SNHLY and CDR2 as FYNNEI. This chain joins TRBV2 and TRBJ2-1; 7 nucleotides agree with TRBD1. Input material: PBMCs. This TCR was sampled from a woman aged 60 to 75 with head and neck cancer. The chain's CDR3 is CASKVGTEVNEQFF. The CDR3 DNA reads TGTGCCAGCAAGGTCGGGACAGAGGTCAATGAGCAGTTCTTC.